One TCR beta chain is described in this entry. It lacks a known antigen. The input lacks base qualities; no much larger clone sits a single base away. This entry comes from a study of blood T cells in healthy people across ages (dated by TCRdb to 2013 to 2016). For the wider study: Template switching captured roughly one uniquely barcoded TCR beta cDNA molecule per two T cells in model experiments. Using deep sequencing normalized with unique cDNA molecular identifiers, the study measured how TCR beta repertoire diversity changes with age. The donors were divided into four age groups: young (average around 17 years), middle-aged (around 37), aged (under 70) and long-lived (about 90). To avoid experimental bias, donors of different ages were randomly spread across the sequencing lanes. The study analyzed two additional independent replicas of 1 million unique cDNA reads from the same blood draw for two donors, one aged 18 to 29 and one aged 80 or older.

Systemically healthy Caucasian individuals from Russia, 39 in total and aged roughly 6 to 95 years, were included as donors. Ten milliliters of peripheral blood were drawn from each donor into EDTA-treated Vacutainer tubes. PBMCs were isolated by Ficoll-Paque density-gradient centrifugation, with at least 6 million obtained per sample. Trizol reagent was used to extract total RNA from PBMCs, with at least 6 micrograms per sample. The percentages of naive CD45RAhigh/CD27high T cells were determined by flow cytometry on a PBMC aliquot from every donor. V is cut by 6 bases and J by 0 bases, and the space between the germline ends is 15 bases. The CDR3, from cysteine to phenylalanine, totals 15 residues. The CDR3 DNA has 45 bases and is translated from base 1. To prepare the library, 5' RACE was applied. Instrument on record: Illumina HiSeq 2500. A second PCR of about 7 to 12 cycles was run with a J-beta primer mix and a sample-barcoded 5' primer. A template-switch 5' adaptor carrying 12 random nucleotides introduced a unique molecular identifier onto each TCR beta cDNA molecule. Each sample yielded at least 3 million CDR3-containing paired-end reads. First-strand cDNA synthesis was performed from all RNA using the Mint cDNA synthesis kit, with priming by a TRBC-specific oligonucleotide. Following uracil-DNA glycosylase treatment, a first 18-cycle PCR with universal primers M1SS and BC2_uni_R was performed on all cDNA. The published analysis was carried out like this. Normalization of each sample was performed by random selection of 1 million high-quality reads, each carrying a distinct molecular identifier. Reads sharing molecular identifiers were discarded rather than binned into consensus sequences. CDR3 identification, clonotype clustering and error correction used MiTCR with a Q25 quality threshold and the strictest error-elimination algorithm. A nonparametric unseen species model with Euler transformation was used to estimate a lower bound on total TCR beta diversity. TCRdb reran the public reads through fastp at Q25 and MiXCR, keeping productive beta chains. When rows share a CDR3 protein, they turn into one entry using the most common DNA and genes. These V and J calls rely on TCRdb rather than the paper's analysis. This sample holds around 1.5 million distinct CDR3 sequences; approximately 38% were observed only once. The top ten hold under 8% of the sample.

The investigation overall reported the following: Compared with the aged group, the long-lived group had more naive CD4+ T cells, fewer expanded clones and increased TCR diversity, suggesting age selection. Estimates of total diversity from one million sequenced T cells were regarded as lower bounds and underestimates. There was a strong correlation between observed TCR beta diversity and the percentage of naive T cells measured by flow cytometry. As age increased, observed TCR beta diversity per million T cells dropped in a roughly linear way, and a significant reduction was already evident by age 40. The CMV infection status of donors was not known, potentially confounding age-related changes in expanded clonotypes. Conclusive comparison of naive and antigen-experienced compartments was prevented by the profiling of bulk unsorted PBMCs.

Sample: blood. This TCR came from a woman younger than 30 in good health. Recombination joined TRBV12-3 or TRBV12-4 with TRBJ2-7, with TRBD1 perhaps the D gene, on 6 matching bases. The sequenced DNA is TGTGCCAGCAGGACGCAGGGGAAAAGCTCCTACGAGCAGTACTTC. Its protein reads: CASRTQGKSSYEQYF.